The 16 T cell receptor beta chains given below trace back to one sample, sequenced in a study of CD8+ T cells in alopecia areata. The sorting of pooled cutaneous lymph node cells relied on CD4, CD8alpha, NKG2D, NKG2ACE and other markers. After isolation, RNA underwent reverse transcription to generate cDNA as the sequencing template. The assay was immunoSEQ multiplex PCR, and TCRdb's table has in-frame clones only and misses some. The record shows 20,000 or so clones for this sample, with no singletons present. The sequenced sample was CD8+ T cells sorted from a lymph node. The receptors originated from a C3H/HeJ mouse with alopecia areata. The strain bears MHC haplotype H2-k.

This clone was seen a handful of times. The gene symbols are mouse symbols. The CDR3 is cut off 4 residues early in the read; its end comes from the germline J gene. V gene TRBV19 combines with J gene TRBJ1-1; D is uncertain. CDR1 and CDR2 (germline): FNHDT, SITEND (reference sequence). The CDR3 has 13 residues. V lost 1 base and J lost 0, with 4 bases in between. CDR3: CASSIKANTEVFF. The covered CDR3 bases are TGTGCCAGCAGTATAAAGGCAAACACA.

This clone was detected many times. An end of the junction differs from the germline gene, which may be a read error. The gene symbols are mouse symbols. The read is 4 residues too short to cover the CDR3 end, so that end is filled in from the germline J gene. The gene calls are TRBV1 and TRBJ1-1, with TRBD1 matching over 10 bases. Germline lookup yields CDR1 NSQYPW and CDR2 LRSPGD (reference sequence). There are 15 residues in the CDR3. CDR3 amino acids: CTCSASGQGNAEVFF. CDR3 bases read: TGCACCTGCAGTGCCTCGGGACAGGGGAACGCA.

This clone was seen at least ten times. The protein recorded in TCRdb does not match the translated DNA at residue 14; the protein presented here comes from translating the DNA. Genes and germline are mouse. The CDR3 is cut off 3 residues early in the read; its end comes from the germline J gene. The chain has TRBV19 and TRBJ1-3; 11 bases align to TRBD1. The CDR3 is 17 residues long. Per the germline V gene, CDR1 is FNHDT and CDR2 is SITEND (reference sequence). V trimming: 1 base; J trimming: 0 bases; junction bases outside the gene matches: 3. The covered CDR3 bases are TGTGCCAGCAGTATAAGGGACAGGGGGAATTCTGGAAATACG. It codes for CASSIRDRGNSGNT. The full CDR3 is CASSIRDRGNSGNTLYF. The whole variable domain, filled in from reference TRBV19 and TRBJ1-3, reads GGIITQTPKFLIGQEGQKLTLKCQQNFNHDTMYWYRQDSGKGLRLIYYSITENDLQKGDLSEGYDASREKKSSFSLTVTSAQKNEMAVFLCASSIRDRGNSGNTLYFGEGSRLIVV.

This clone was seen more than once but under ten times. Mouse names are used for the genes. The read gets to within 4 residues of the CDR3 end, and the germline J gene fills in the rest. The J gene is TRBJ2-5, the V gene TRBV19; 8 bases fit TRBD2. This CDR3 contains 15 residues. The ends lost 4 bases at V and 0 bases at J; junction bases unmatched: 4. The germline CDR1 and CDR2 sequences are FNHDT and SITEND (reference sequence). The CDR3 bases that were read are TGTGCCAGCAGTCCGGACTGGGATAACCAAGAC. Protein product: CASSPDWDNQD. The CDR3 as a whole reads CASSPDWDNQDTQYF.

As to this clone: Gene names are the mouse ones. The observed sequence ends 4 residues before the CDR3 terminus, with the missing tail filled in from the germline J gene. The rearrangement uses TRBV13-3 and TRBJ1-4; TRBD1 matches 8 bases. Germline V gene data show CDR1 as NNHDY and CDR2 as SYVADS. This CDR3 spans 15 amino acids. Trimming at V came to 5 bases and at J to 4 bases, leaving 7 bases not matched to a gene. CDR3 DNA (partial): TGTGCCAGCAGGCCCAACAGGGGGGACAACGAA. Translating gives CASRPNRGDNE. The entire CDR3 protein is CASRPNRGDNERLFF.

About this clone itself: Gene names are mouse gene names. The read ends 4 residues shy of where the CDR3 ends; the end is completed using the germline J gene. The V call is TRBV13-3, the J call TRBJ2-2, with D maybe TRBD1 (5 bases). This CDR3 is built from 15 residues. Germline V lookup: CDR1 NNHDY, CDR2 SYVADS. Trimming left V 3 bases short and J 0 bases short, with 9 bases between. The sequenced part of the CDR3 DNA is TGTGCCAGCAGTGCGCAGGGTCCAAACACCGGG. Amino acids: CASSAQGPNTG. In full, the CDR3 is CASSAQGPNTGQLYF.

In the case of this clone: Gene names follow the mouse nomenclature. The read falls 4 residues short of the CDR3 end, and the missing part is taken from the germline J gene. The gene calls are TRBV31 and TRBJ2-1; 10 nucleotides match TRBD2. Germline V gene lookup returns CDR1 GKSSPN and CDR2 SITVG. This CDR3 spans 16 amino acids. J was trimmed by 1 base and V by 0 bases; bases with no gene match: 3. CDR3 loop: CAWSLNWGGNYAEQFF. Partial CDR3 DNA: TGTGCCTGGAGTCTAAACTGGGGGGGAAACTATGCT.

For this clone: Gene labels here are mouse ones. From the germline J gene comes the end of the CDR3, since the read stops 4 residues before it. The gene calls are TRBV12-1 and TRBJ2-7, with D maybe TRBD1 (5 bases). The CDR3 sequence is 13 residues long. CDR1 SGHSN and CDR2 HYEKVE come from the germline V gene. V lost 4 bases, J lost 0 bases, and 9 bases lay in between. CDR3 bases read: TGTGCCAGCTCCCCGACAGTCTCCTAT. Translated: CASSPTVSY. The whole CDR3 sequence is CASSPTVSYEQYF.

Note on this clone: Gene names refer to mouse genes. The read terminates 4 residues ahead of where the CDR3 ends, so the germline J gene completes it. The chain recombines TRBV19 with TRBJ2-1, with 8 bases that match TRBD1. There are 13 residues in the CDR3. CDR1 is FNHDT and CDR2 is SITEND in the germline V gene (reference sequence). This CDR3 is CASTPDRVAEQFF. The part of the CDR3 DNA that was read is TGTGCCAGCACCCCGGACAGGGTCGCT.

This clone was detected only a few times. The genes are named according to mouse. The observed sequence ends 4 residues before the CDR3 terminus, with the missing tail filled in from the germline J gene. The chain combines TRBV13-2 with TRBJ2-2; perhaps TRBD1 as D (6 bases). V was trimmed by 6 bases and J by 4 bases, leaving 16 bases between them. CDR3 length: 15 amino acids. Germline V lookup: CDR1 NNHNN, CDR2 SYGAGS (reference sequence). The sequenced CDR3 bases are TGTGCCAGCGTTAATACAGGGACGGGCACCGGG. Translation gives CASVNTGTGTG. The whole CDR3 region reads CASVNTGTGTGQLYF.

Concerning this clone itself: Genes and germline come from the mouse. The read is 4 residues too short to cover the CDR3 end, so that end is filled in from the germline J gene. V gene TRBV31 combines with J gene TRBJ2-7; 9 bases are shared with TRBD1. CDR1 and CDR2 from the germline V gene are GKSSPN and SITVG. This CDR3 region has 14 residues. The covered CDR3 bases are TGTGCCTGGAGTCTAGGGGACAGGGAGGAT. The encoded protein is CAWSLGDRED. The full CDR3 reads CAWSLGDREDEQYF.

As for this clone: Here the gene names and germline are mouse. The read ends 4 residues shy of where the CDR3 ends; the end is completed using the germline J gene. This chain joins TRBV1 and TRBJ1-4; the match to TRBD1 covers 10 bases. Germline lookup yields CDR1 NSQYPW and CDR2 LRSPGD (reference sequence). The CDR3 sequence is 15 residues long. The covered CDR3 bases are TGCACCTGCAGTGAAAGGGGGACAGGGGTCGAA. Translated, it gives CTCSERGTGVE. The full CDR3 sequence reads CTCSERGTGVERLFF.

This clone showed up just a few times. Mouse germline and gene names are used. CDR3 DNA (partial): TGTGCCAGCACAGGGACAGATCAAAAC. Translating gives CASTGTDQN. The CDR3, in full, reads CASTGTDQNTLYF. J is TRBJ2-4 and V is TRBV13-3, with 7 nucleotides matching TRBD1. The CDR3 extends 4 residues past the end of the read, so its final part is completed from the germline J gene. J lost 2 bases, V lost 6 bases, and 3 bases had no gene match. CDR1 NNHDY and CDR2 SYVADS come from the germline V gene. The length of the CDR3 is 13 residues.

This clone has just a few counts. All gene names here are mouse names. CDR3 sequence reads: CASSIALTANERLFF. The sequenced part of the CDR3 DNA is TGTGCCAGCAGTATAGCTTTGACAGCGAACGAA. This rearrangement joins TRBV19 to TRBJ1-4; TRBD1 might be the D (5 bases). The CDR3 is cut off 4 residues early in the read; its end comes from the germline J gene. The CDR3 length is 15 residues. Trimming left V 0 bases short and J 5 bases short, with 11 bases between. CDR1 and CDR2 from the germline V gene are FNHDT and SITEND (reference sequence). Together with reference TRBV19 and TRBJ1-4, the CDR3 gives the full variable domain: GGIITQTPKFLIGQEGQKLTLKCQQNFNHDTMYWYRQDSGKGLRLIYYSITENDLQKGDLSEGYDASREKKSSFSLTVTSAQKNEMAVFLCASSIALTANERLFFGHGTKLSVL.

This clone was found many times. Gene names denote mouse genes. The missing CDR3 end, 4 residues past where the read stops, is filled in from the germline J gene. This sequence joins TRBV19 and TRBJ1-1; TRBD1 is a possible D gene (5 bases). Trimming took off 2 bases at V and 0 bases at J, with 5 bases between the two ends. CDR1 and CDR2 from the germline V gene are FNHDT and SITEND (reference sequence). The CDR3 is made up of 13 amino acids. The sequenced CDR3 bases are TGTGCCAGCAGTATCAGGGCAAACACA. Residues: CASSIRANT. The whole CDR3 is CASSIRANTEVFF.

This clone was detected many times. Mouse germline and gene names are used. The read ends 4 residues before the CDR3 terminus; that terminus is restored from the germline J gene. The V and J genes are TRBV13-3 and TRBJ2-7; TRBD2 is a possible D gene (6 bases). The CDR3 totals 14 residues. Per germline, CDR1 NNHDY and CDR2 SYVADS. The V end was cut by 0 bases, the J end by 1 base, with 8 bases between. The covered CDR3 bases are TGTGCCAGCAGTGATGCGGGACTTTCCTAT. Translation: CASSDAGLSY. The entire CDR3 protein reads CASSDAGLSYEQYF.